A selection of T cell receptor beta chains follows, all from one sample in a study of spatial heterogeneity in lung cancer. MiXCR was run by TCRdb on the 5' RACE reads, yielding one entry per CDR3 protein. The sample carries 50,000 to 65,000 distinct CDR3 sequences, less than 10% recorded once. The sample consisted of PBMCs, taken at surgery. All receptors derive from a female donor with early-stage non-small cell lung cancer. The CDR3 runs from the conserved cysteine through the conserved F or W. The D gene is left open where the match is weak. Size is omitted from some rows. Given values are once, few, many or a class for expanded clones.

D gene,J gene,V gene,CDR3 length,clone size,CDR3 protein,CDR3 DNA
TRBD1,TRBJ1-5,TRBV7-2,15,many,CASSSLLQGNQPQHF,TGTGCCAGCAGTTCGCTACTACAGGGGAATCAGCCCCAGCATTTT
-,TRBJ2-5,TRBV29-1,17,few,CSVPIWKTGRFQETQYF,TGCAGCGTCCCCATTTGGAAGACAGGGAGGTTCCAGGAGACCCAGTACTTC
TRBD2,TRBJ2-3,TRBV9,16,many,CASSVGGGSSADTQYF,TGTGCCAGCAGCGTAGGGGGCGGGAGCTCCGCAGATACGCAGTATTTT
-,TRBJ2-7,TRBV15,17,-,CATSRSPQGTLAYEQYF,TGTGCCACCAGCAGATCCCCACAAGGGACTCTGGCCTACGAGCAGTACTTC
-,TRBJ1-1,TRBV4-2,16,-,CASSQDRGGGATEAFF,TGTGCCAGCAGCCAAGATCGCGGCGGCGGGGCGACTGAAGCTTTCTTT
-,TRBJ2-7,TRBV7-8,12,many,CASSLNDAEQYF,TGTGCCAGCAGCTTAAATGACGCCGAGCAGTACTTC
TRBD2,TRBJ2-7,TRBV6-2/TRBV6-3,16,many,CASSYSSGRVTYEQYF,TGTGCCAGCAGTTACTCTAGCGGGAGAGTGACCTACGAGCAGTACTTC
-,TRBJ2-5,TRBV3-1,14,-,CASSQEGRQETQYF,TGTGCCAGCAGCCAAGAGGGCAGACAAGAGACCCAGTACTTC
TRBD1,TRBJ1-1,TRBV5-1,18,few,CASSSYSGGRGESTEAFF,TGCGCCAGCAGCTCTTATTCAGGGGGTCGAGGTGAGAGCACTGAAGCTTTCTTT
-,TRBJ2-5,TRBV7-9,12,few,CASSAGRETQYF,TGTGCCAGCAGCGCGGGGAGGGAGACCCAGTACTTC
-,TRBJ1-2,TRBV4-1,13,many,CASSHGPEYGYTF,TGCGCCAGCAGCCACGGACCCGAATATGGCTACACCTTC
-,TRBJ1-2,TRBV30,13,-,CAWSVKGDGGYTF,TGTGCCTGGAGTGTAAAGGGAGATGGTGGCTACACCTTC
-,TRBJ1-1,TRBV6-5,12,many,CASSRPNTEAFF,TGTGCCAGCAGCCGACCGAACACTGAAGCTTTCTTT
TRBD1,TRBJ1-1,TRBV10-1,15,few,CASSARQGENTEAFF,TGCGCCAGCAGTGCCAGACAGGGTGAGAACACTGAAGCTTTCTTT
TRBD2,TRBJ2-3,TRBV14,17,-,CASSPWTSGGRTDTQYF,TGTGCCAGCAGCCCGTGGACTAGCGGGGGGCGCACAGATACGCAGTATTTT
-,TRBJ2-2,TRBV6-2/TRBV6-3,14,-,CASTVGGRTGELFF,TGTGCCAGCACCGTTGGGGGCAGGACCGGGGAGCTGTTTTTT
-,TRBJ2-3,TRBV7-3,14,-,CASSLMGSTDTQYF,TGTGCCAGCAGCTTAATGGGAAGCACAGATACGCAGTATTTT
-,TRBJ2-2,TRBV5-1,13,few,CASSLVYTGELFF,TGCGCCAGCAGCTTGGTTTACACCGGGGAGCTGTTTTTT
-,TRBJ2-5,TRBV3-1,15,-,CASSQEYGGPGAQYF,TGTGCCAGCAGCCAAGAATACGGGGGCCCGGGGGCCCAGTACTTC
-,TRBJ1-1,TRBV3-1,14,few,CASSQVAGRTEAFF,TGTGCCAGCAGCCAAGTGGCGGGGCGGACTGAAGCTTTCTTT
-,TRBJ2-3,TRBV3-1,15,many,CASSQGHVSAGTQYF,TGTGCCAGCAGCCAAGGTCACGTCTCGGCCGGTACGCAGTATTTT
TRBD1,TRBJ1-5,TRBV19,15,-,CARSRTQGAKQPQHF,TGTGCCAGAAGTAGGACACAGGGGGCTAAGCAGCCCCAGCATTTT
TRBD1,TRBJ2-7,TRBV7-3,13,-,CASSSLQGYEQYF,TGTGCCAGCAGCTCGCTACAGGGGTACGAGCAGTACTTC
-,TRBJ1-2,TRBV27,15,few,CASSLSRGAGYGYTF,TGTGCCAGCAGTTTATCCCGGGGGGCCGGCTATGGCTACACCTTC
-,TRBJ1-2,TRBV9,14,-,CASSAGTTNYGYTF,TGTGCCAGCAGCGCCGGGACGACGAACTATGGCTACACCTTC
-,TRBJ2-2,TRBV5-1,15,few,CASSFGQTNTGELFF,TGCGCCAGCAGCTTTGGGCAAACGAACACCGGGGAGCTGTTTTTT
-,TRBJ1-1,TRBV11-2,12,-,CASSTIQRGAFF,TGTGCCAGCAGCACGATACAGAGGGGGGCTTTCTTT
TRBD2,TRBJ2-3,TRBV24-1,14,-,CATQSGGREDTQYF,TGTGCCACTCAGAGCGGGGGCCGGGAGGATACGCAGTATTTT
-,TRBJ2-2,TRBV29-1,13,many,CSVGDRSTGELFF,TGCAGCGTGGGGGACCGGTCGACCGGGGAGCTGTTTTTT
-,TRBJ2-3,TRBV7-2,11,-,CASSLEKGQYF,TGTGCCAGCAGCTTAGAAAAGGGGCAGTATTTT
TRBD2,TRBJ2-3,TRBV7-9,17,-,CASSPIGTSGRPDTQYF,TGTGCCAGCAGCCCAATAGGGACTAGCGGGAGACCTGATACGCAGTATTTT
-,TRBJ2-3,TRBV27,16,-,CASSPTLGHFTDTQYF,TGTGCCAGCAGTCCGACTTTGGGACATTTCACAGATACGCAGTATTTT
-,TRBJ1-1,TRBV12-3/TRBV12-4,15,-,CASRLPLGSHTEAFF,TGTGCCAGCAGGTTACCCCTCGGGTCCCACACTGAAGCTTTCTTT
TRBD2,TRBJ2-1,TRBV27,14,medium-sized,CASSLSGGYNEQFF,TGTGCCAGCAGTTTATCGGGGGGGTACAATGAGCAGTTCTTC
-,TRBJ2-5,TRBV15,12,many,CATSTSQETQYF,TGTGCCACCAGCACTAGCCAAGAGACCCAGTACTTC
TRBD1,TRBJ1-5,TRBV5-1,14,-,CASSRGDRDQPQHF,TGCGCCAGCAGTCGGGGGGACAGGGATCAGCCCCAGCATTTT
-,TRBJ1-5,TRBV20-1,14,many,CSAPPDSHNQPQHF,TGCAGTGCACCCCCAGACAGTCACAATCAGCCCCAGCATTTT
-,TRBJ1-5,TRBV7-3,15,-,CASSLNGQGPDTQHF,TGTGCCAGCAGCTTAAACGGGCAGGGCCCAGATACGCAGCATTTT
TRBD1,TRBJ1-2,TRBV5-4,15,-,CASSLDSTGDYGYTF,TGTGCCAGCAGCTTGGACTCGACAGGGGACTATGGCTACACCTTC
-,TRBJ2-7,TRBV29-1,12,-,CSGGSGVYEQYF,TGCAGCGGGGGGTCAGGGGTGTACGAGCAGTACTTC
-,TRBJ2-3,TRBV11-2,15,few,CASSIGGASTDTQYF,TGTGCCAGCAGCATAGGGGGGGCTAGCACAGATACGCAGTATTTT
-,TRBJ2-2,TRBV7-9,13,-,CASSPDGAGELFF,TGTGCCAGCAGCCCCGACGGTGCAGGGGAGCTGTTTTTT